There are a few counts of the clone carrying this T cell receptor (beta chain). Its antigen is as yet unknown. The source of the sample is a study of cytomegalovirus exposure and HLA in healthy donors. The study's findings and limits: In an earlier analysis, about 87% or about 30%: the productive usage of most TCR beta V segments. DRB1 had the most TCR associations and HLA-C the fewest, a later analysis found, with rates varying by HLA locus. With high specificity and sensitivity, the classifier reportedly diagnosed cytomegalovirus status.

V trimming: 3 bases; J trimming: 0 bases; junction bases outside the gene matches: 6. The CDR3 has 15 amino acids. The germline CDR1 and CDR2 sequences are SGHRS and YFSETQ. PCR was performed using 60 Vbeta and 13 Jbeta primers. Profiling relied on immunoSEQ multiplex PCR, and the TCRdb table lists in-frame clones only, not all of them. The sample records roughly 100,000 clones, approximately 79% being singletons. The sample taken for sequencing was PBMCs. The chain employs TRBV5-1 and TRBJ2-7; 7 bases are shared with TRBD2. The clonotype was recovered from a man aged 45-65 years in good health and CMV-seropositive. CDR3 protein: CASSSTSALSYEQYF. CDR3 DNA sequence: TGCGCCAGCAGCTCAACTAGCGCACTCTCCTACGAGCAGTACTTC.